A single sample is the source of the 25 T cell receptor beta chains below, sequenced in a study of vaccination and CD4 T cells after COVID-19. Sequenced with the Oncomine TCR Beta short-read assay was DNA taken from cultured CD4+ T cells. TCRdb reprocessed the PCR reads via MiXCR and lists one record per CDR3 protein. The sample comprises about 19,000 distinct CDR3 sequences, just over 60% of which are singletons, and roughly 8.3% rests with the top ten. No antigen has been identified for these receptors. Regarding treatment: roughly 11-day PBMC culture with coronavirus spike peptide pools or control peptides (ViraFEST assay). Material for sequencing was CD4+ T cells from blood, cultured in vitro. All receptors derive from a human donor who had recovered from COVID-19.

The chain employs TRBV14 and TRBJ1-1; D not certain. The germline V gene encodes CDR1 SGHDN and CDR2 FVKESK. Trimming removed 4 bases at V and 0 bases at J, with 12 bases between. The CDR3 sequence is 15 residues long. The CDR3: CASSPWTAVNTEAFF. The CDR3 DNA reads as TGTGCCAGCAGCCCCTGGACGGCCGTGAACACTGAAGCTTTCTTT.

The V gene is TRBV20-1, the J gene TRBJ1-5; 8 bases agree with TRBD1. Germline CDR1 is DFQATT and CDR2 is SNEGSKA (reference sequence). CDR3 size: 15 residues. With V trimmed by 0 bases and J by 4 bases, 5 bases remained unmatched. CDR3 protein: CSARDYRGTNQPQHF. The CDR3 DNA is TGCAGTGCTAGAGATTACAGGGGGACGAATCAGCCCCAGCATTTT.

V and J are TRBV2 and TRBJ2-7; no clear D. The V and J ends lost 2 bases and 0 bases respectively, with 17 bases between them. This CDR3 is built from 17 residues. Germline V gives CDR1 SNHLY, CDR2 FYNNEI. The CDR3 DNA reads TGTGCCAGCAGTGAACCCGGTACAGTGCAGGACTCCTACGAGCAGTACTTC. Translating gives CASSEPGTVQDSYEQYF.

The rearrangement links TRBV2 to TRBJ1-6; D unclear. Trimming left V 2 bases short and J 10 bases short, with 15 bases between. The CDR3 length is 15 residues. Germline assignment: CDR1 SNHLY and CDR2 FYNNEI. The chain's CDR3 is CASSERGAGPSPLHF. In DNA form, the CDR3 reads TGTGCCAGCAGTGAACGTGGTGCAGGACCCTCACCCCTCCACTTT.

There are a few counts of this clonotype. J is TRBJ1-1 and V is TRBV27; no reliable D call. Germline-derived CDR1 and CDR2 are MNHEY and SMNVEV (reference sequence). There are 15 residues in the CDR3. V was pared by 0 bases and J by 1 base, with 9 bases between. CDR3 nucleotides: TGTGCCAGCAGTTTATCGCAGTACGGGAACACTGAAGCTTTCTTT. Protein sequence: CASSLSQYGNTEAFF.

This clonotype occurred a few times. The chain is built from TRBV6-1 and TRBJ1-2; D perhaps matches TRBD1 (5 bases). CDR3 length equals 16 residues. V lost 6 bases, J lost 8 bases, and 25 bases lay in between. The germline CDR1 and CDR2 sequences are MNHNS and SASEGT. The chain's CDR3 is CASSRLGSFREGGYTF. The CDR3 DNA sequence: TGTGCCAGCAGCCGCCTTGGATCGTTCCGGGAGGGGGGCTACACCTTC.

The V call is TRBV9, the J call TRBJ1-1; no reliable D call. Per germline, CDR1 SGDLS and CDR2 YYNGEE. V was shortened by 0 bases and J by 1 base, with 10 bases between the two germline ends. CDR3 length: 15 residues. The CDR3 bases are TGTGCCAGCAGCGTAGTGGTGGAGGGGAACACTGAAGCTTTCTTT. Protein sequence: CASSVVVEGNTEAFF.

The chain carries TRBV19 and TRBJ2-5; TRBD1 matches 8 bases. V shed 3 bases and J 2 bases; nucleotides not matched to a gene: 5. CDR3 size: 15 residues. From germline, CDR1 is LNHDA and CDR2 SQIVND (reference sequence). CDR3 sequence: CASSIGQGGQETQYF. The CDR3, as DNA: TGTGCCAGTAGTATTGGACAGGGTGGACAAGAGACCCAGTACTTC.

This clonotype is labeled medium-sized. The chain links TRBV24-1 to TRBJ2-7, with TRBD1 as a possible D gene (6 bases). Germline values: CDR1 KGHDR, CDR2 SFDVKD. The germline V and J ends were trimmed by 2 bases and 5 bases, with 15 bases remaining between them. The CDR3 is 15 amino acids. This CDR3 reads CATSDSQGWFNEQYF. The CDR3 bases are TGTGCCACCAGTGATTCGCAGGGGTGGTTCAACGAGCAGTACTTC.

This chain joins TRBV20-1 and TRBJ1-2; D is possibly TRBD1 (6 bases). CDR3 length: 12 residues. Germline lookup yields CDR1 DFQATT and CDR2 SNEGSKA (reference sequence). Trimming pared 8 bases from V and 5 bases from J, leaving 15 bases between. This chain's CDR3 is CSRNRVGYGYTF. Written as DNA, the CDR3 is TGCAGTCGTAACAGGGTGGGATATGGCTACACCTTC.

The chain carries TRBV5-4 and TRBJ2-7, with D uncertain. The CDR3 has 12 amino acids. CDR1 SGHNT and CDR2 YYREEE come from the germline V gene (reference sequence). V lost 4 bases to trimming and J lost 0 bases, with 5 bases between them. CDR3 loop: CASSPGSYEQYF. The CDR3 region has the DNA TGTGCCAGCAGCCCCGGCTCCTACGAGCAGTACTTC.

The V and J genes are TRBV20-1 and TRBJ2-3; D possibly uses TRBD1 or TRBD2 (5 bases each). Germline CDR1 is DFQATT and CDR2 is SNEGSKA (reference sequence). There are 13 residues in the CDR3. Trimming left V 0 bases short and J 8 bases short, with 12 bases between. CDR3 coding DNA: TGCAGTGCTAGAGATGCGGGCCAGGGTACGCAGTATTTT. Its protein is CSARDAGQGTQYF.

The rearrangement links TRBV30 to TRBJ2-2; 7 bases align to TRBD2. The V segment lost 0 bases and the J segment 6 bases; nucleotides outside the gene matches: 10. The CDR3 totals 16 residues. CDR1 and CDR2 from the germline V gene are GTSNPN and SVGIG (reference sequence). In DNA, the CDR3 is TGTGCCTGGAGTGTACTGGGGGAGGGCCTTTCCGGGGAGCTGTTTTTT. Amino acids: CAWSVLGEGLSGELFF.

This clonotype was recorded only once. The gene calls are TRBV19 and TRBJ2-5, with 9 bases identical to TRBD2. J was trimmed by 5 bases and V by 1 base; bases with no gene match: 2. The CDR3 runs to 14 residues. Germline V gene sequence: CDR1 LNHDA, CDR2 SQIVND (reference sequence). CDR3 sequence (DNA): TGTGCCAGTAGTATAGGTCTAGCGGGGGAGACCCAGTACTTC. It translates to CASSIGLAGETQYF.

The chain joins TRBV27 to TRBJ1-1; tentative D call: TRBD1 (6 bases). Germline CDR1 is MNHEY and CDR2 is SMNVEV (reference sequence). The CDR3 length is 15 residues. Trimming cost V 3 bases and J 1 base, with 12 bases left between them. This CDR3 reads CASSFGGAQNTEAFF. For the CDR3, the DNA is TGTGCCAGCAGTTTCGGGGGGGCCCAGAACACTGAAGCTTTCTTT.

This clonotype was counted a few times. V usage is TRBV6-5 and J usage is TRBJ2-7; a possible D gene is TRBD1 (5 bases). Trimming removed 4 bases from V and 3 bases from J, with 13 bases in between. The CDR3 consists of 14 residues. The V gene's germline CDR1 is MNHEY and CDR2 SVGAGI. As DNA, the CDR3 is TGTGCCAGCAGTTGGGGCCCCGGTGGCTACGAGCAGTACTTC. It is translated as CASSWGPGGYEQYF.

The chain is built from TRBV30 and TRBJ1-3; D is perhaps TRBD1 (6 bases). V shed 3 bases and J shed 7 bases, with 16 bases lying between them. The CDR3 contains 14 residues. CDR1 is GTSNPN, CDR2 SVGIG, per germline (reference sequence). The CDR3 sequence is CAWRKQGTRNTIYF. CDR3 bases: TGTGCCTGGAGAAAACAGGGAACGCGTAACACCATATATTTT.

The chain uses TRBV28 and TRBJ1-4; D call uncertain. The CDR3 covers 12 residues. V lost 8 bases, J lost 5 bases, and 9 bases lay in between. CDR1 and CDR2 (germline): MDHEN, SYDVKM. The CDR3 loop is CASGQRNEKLFF. For the CDR3, the DNA is TGTGCCAGCGGTCAACGGAATGAAAAACTGTTTTTT.

The J gene is TRBJ1-2, the V gene TRBV14; the match to TRBD1 covers 7 bases. This CDR3 is 14 amino acids long. J was trimmed by 7 bases and V by 5 bases; bases with no gene match: 10. The germline CDR1 and CDR2 sequences are SGHDN and FVKESK. The CDR3 spells CASSIERGRGGYTF. The CDR3 DNA sequence: TGTGCCAGCAGCATCGAGAGGGGGCGCGGTGGCTACACCTTC.

This chain connects TRBV29-1 to TRBJ2-1; 7 bases align to TRBD2. This CDR3 is 12 amino acids long. From germline, CDR1 is SQVTM and CDR2 ANQGSEA. V was pared by 3 bases and J by 8 bases, with 4 bases of the junction left unmatched. The CDR3 is CSVDGLADEQFF. The CDR3 bases are TGCAGCGTTGACGGGCTAGCGGATGAGCAGTTCTTC.

The chain recombines TRBV20-1 with TRBJ2-2; TRBD1 might be the D (6 bases). The germline gives CDR1 DFQATT, CDR2 SNEGSKA (reference sequence). The CDR3 runs 14 residues. V was trimmed by 6 bases and J by 5 bases, leaving 16 bases between them. CDR3 nucleotide sequence: TGCAGTGCCTCATCACCGAGGGGGACCGGGGAGCTGTTTTTT. It yields the protein CSASSPRGTGELFF.

This chain uses TRBV7-6 with TRBJ1-6, with 9 bases that match TRBD1. V dropped 5 bases and J dropped 10; count of bases not matched to a gene: 15. Germline V lookup: CDR1 SGHVS, CDR2 FNYEAQ. The CDR3 is 17 amino acids. CDR3 nucleotides: TGTGCCAGCAGCCCAGCACAGGGGGCGCGTATAGGGTCACCCCTCCACTTT. Translation: CASSPAQGARIGSPLHF.

The chain combines TRBV27 with TRBJ2-7, with 7 bases fitting TRBD2. V was pared by 3 bases and J by 6 bases, with 5 bases of the junction left unmatched. The CDR3 has 13 amino acids. Germline CDR1 is MNHEY and CDR2 is SMNVEV (reference sequence). The CDR3 reads CASSFPGGSEQYF. CDR3 DNA sequence: TGTGCCAGCAGTTTTCCGGGAGGTAGCGAGCAGTACTTC.

This chain joins TRBV19 and TRBJ1-5; 12 nucleotides align to TRBD1. This CDR3 has 18 residues. The V and J ends lost 7 bases and 3 bases, in that order; junction bases with no gene match: 13. From germline, CDR1 is LNHDA and CDR2 SQIVND (reference sequence). CDR3 coding DNA: TGTGCCAGTATCCCGGGACAGGGGGCGGTTTTGGACAATCAGCCCCAGCATTTT. It translates to CASIPGQGAVLDNQPQHF.

In this sample, this clonotype turned up a few times. The chain recombines TRBV20-1 with TRBJ1-2; a possible D gene is TRBD1 (5 bases). V gave up 2 bases and J gave up 5 bases, with 24 bases separating them. CDR1 is DFQATT, CDR2 SNEGSKA, per germline (reference sequence). CDR3 size: 17 residues. The CDR3 bases are TGCAGTGCTAGACCAGGGTCGAAAGCAACTACGGAATATGGCTACACCTTC. Translated: CSARPGSKATTEYGYTF.